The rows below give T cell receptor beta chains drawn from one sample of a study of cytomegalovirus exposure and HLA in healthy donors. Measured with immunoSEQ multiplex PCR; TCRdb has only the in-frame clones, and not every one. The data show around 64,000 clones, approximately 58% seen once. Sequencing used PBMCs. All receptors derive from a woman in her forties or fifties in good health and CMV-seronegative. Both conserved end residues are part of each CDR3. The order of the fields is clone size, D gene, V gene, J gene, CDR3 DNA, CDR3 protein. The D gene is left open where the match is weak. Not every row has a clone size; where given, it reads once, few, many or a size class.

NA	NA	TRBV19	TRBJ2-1	TGTGCCAGTAACCAATGGGAGGCCTCAAGGGGCCAGTTCTTC	CASNQWEASRGQFF
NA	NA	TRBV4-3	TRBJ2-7	TGCGCCAGCAGCCAAGATCGGGGGTCCTACGAGCAGTACTTC	CASSQDRGSYEQYF
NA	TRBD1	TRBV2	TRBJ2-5	TGTGCCAGCAGTGGGGGACAGGGCCTTCACGATGACCAAGAGACCCAGTACTTC	CASSGGQGLHDDQETQYF
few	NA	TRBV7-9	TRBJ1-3	TGTGCCAGCAGCCCCCAAGGCGGGTCCGGAAACACCATATATTTT	CASSPQGGSGNTIYF
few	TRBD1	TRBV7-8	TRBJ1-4	TGTGCCAGCAGCCTCCGACAGGGGCCTAGTGAAAAACTGTTTTTT	CASSLRQGPSEKLFF
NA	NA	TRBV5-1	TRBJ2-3	TGCGCCAGCAGCTTGGCACAGGGTCTAACGCTTACGCAGTATTTT	CASSLAQGLTLTQYF
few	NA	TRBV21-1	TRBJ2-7	TGTGCCAGCAGCAAAGTCCCTCAAGGGAGGGAGTACTTC	CASSKVPQGREYF
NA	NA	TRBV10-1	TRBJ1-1	TGCGCCAGCAGTGTTCAAACGACAGGATTGACTGAAGCTTTCTTT	CASSVQTTGLTEAFF
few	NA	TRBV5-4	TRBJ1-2	TGTGCCAGCAGCTTGGACTTGACAGACTTCTATGGCTACACCTTC	CASSLDLTDFYGYTF
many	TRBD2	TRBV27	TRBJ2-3	TGTGCCAGCAGACCGGGACTAGCGGTCCACACAGATACGCAGTATTTT	CASRPGLAVHTDTQYF
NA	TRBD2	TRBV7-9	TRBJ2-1	TGTGCCAGCAGCTCCGTCTTAGGACTAGTTAATAATGAGCAGTTCTTC	CASSSVLGLVNNEQFF
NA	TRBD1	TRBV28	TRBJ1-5	TGTGCCAGCCGACGGACAGGAGGGTCCTATCAGCCCCAGCATTTT	CASRRTGGSYQPQHF
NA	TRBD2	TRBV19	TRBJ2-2	TGTGCCAGTAGTTCTGGACTAGCGGGCAACACCGGGGAGCTGTTTTTT	CASSSGLAGNTGELFF
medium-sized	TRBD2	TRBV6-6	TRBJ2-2	TGTGCCAGCAGTTACACGCGGGAGGGGGTCGGGGAGCTGTTTTTT	CASSYTREGVGELFF
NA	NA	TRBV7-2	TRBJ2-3	TGTGCCAGCAGCCCCCGCAGGCCGGAAGATACGCAGTATTTT	CASSPRRPEDTQYF
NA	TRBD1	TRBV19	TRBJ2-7	TGTGCCAGTAGTATTCAAAGGGGGACAGGGTATGTATCCTACGAGCAGTACTTC	CASSIQRGTGYVSYEQYF
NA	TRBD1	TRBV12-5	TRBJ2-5	TGTGCTAGTGGTCAAGGGGGCGAAGAGACCCAGTACTTC	CASGQGGEETQYF
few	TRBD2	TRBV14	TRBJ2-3	TGTGCCAGCAGCCAAGCCCAACTAGCGGGACTACCCACTCATACGCAGTATTTT	CASSQAQLAGLPTHTQYF
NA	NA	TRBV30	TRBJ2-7	TGTGCCTGGAGTAGGGTTGCCTGGGGACAAGACGAGCAGTACTTC	CAWSRVAWGQDEQYF
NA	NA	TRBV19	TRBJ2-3	TGTGCCAGTAGTAAAAGACAGGTGAAAGATACGCAGTATTTT	CASSKRQVKDTQYF
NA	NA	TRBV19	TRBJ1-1	TGTGCCAGTAAAGGGCAGGCAAGGACAATGAACACTGAAGCTTTCTTT	CASKGQARTMNTEAFF
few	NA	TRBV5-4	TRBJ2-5	TGTGCCAGCAGCTTGAAGGTCGGGACTGGCCAAGAGACCCAGTACTTC	CASSLKVGTGQETQYF
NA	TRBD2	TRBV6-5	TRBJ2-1	TGTGCCAGCAGTTCTTCAGCGGGAGGGCCTGATGAGCAGTTCTTC	CASSSSAGGPDEQFF
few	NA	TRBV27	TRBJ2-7	TGTGCCAGTGCTAAAGGGGACACCTACGAGCAGTACTTC	CASAKGDTYEQYF
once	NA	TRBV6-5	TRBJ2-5	TGTGCCAGCAGTTACGGGGGGGCATGGCACCAAGAGACCCAGTACTTC	CASSYGGAWHQETQYF
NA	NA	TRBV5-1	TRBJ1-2	TGCGCCAGCAGCTTGGGACGGGGTTTGGACTACACCTTC	CASSLGRGLDYTF
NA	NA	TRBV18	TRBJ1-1	TGTGCCAGCTCACCGGGACTACAAAGTTTCTCGAACACTGAAGCTTTCTTT	CASSPGLQSFSNTEAFF
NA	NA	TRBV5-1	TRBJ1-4	TGCGCCAGCAGCACACAGGGTATCTTGGATGAAAAACTGTTTTTT	CASSTQGILDEKLFF
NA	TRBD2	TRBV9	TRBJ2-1	TGTGCCAGCAGCTTTAGCGGGAGCAACGGTGAGCAGTTCTTC	CASSFSGSNGEQFF
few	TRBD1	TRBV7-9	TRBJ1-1	TGTGCCAGCAGCTCGGGACAGGGGGAGGATGAAGCTTTCTTT	CASSSGQGEDEAFF
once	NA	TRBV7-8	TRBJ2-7	TGTGCCAGCAGCCGTGACAGGCTCCGTAGGAACGAGCAGTACTTC	CASSRDRLRRNEQYF
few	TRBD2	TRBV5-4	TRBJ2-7	TGTGCCAGCAGCGGGCACTCCGGGACTAGCGGGAGTGTCGTGTACGAGCAGTACTTC	CASSGHSGTSGSVVYEQYF
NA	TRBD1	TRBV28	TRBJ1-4	TGTGCCAGCAGTTTTTCGGACAGGGGTAATGAAAAACTGTTTTTT	CASSFSDRGNEKLFF
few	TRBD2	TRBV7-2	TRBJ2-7	TGTGCCAGCAGCTTTCGGGGGAGGGCCGAAGGCGAGCAGTACTTC	CASSFRGRAEGEQYF
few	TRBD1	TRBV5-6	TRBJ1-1	TGTGCCAGCAGCCAAACCGACAGGGCTACTGAAGCTTTCTTT	CASSQTDRATEAFF
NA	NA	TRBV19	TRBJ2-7	TGTGCCAGTAGTGAAAGAGGAAACTACGAGCAGTACTTC	CASSERGNYEQYF
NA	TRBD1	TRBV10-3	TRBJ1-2	TGTGCCATCAGGGGACAGGGGTTGGACTATGGCTACACCTTC	CAIRGQGLDYGYTF
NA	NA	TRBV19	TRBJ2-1	TGTGCCAGTAGCACTGACGGGACATTTTACAATGAGCAGTTCTTC	CASSTDGTFYNEQFF
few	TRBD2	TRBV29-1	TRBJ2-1	TGCAGCGTCACCAGACTAGCGGGAGGTCTTAGTGGTGAGCAGTTCTTC	CSVTRLAGGLSGEQFF
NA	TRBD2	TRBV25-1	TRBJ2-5	TGTGCCAGCAGTGAATACCTAGCGGGAGTAGAGACCCAGTACTTC	CASSEYLAGVETQYF
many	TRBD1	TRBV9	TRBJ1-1	TGTGCCAGCAGCATTGGTCCCGGGACAGGGGGCATGAACACTGAAGCTTTCTTT	CASSIGPGTGGMNTEAFF
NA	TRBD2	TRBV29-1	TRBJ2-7	TGCAGCGTTGGTACTAGCGGGAGGAGGTACGAGCAGTACTTC	CSVGTSGRRYEQYF
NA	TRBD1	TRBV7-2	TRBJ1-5	TGTGCCAGCAGCTTAGGGGGGACAGGGAATCAGCCCCAGCATTTT	CASSLGGTGNQPQHF
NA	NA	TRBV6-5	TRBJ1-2	TGTGCCAGCAGCCCGGGGTACTATGGCTACACCTTC	CASSPGYYGYTF
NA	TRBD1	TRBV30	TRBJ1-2	TGTGCCTGGAGTGTACAGGGGCGCGCCTATGGCTACACCTTC	CAWSVQGRAYGYTF
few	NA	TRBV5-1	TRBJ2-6	TGCGCCAGCAGCTCAGGAGGGTCTGGGGCCAACGTCCTGACTTTC	CASSSGGSGANVLTF
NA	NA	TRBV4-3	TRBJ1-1	TGCGCCAGCAGCCAAGTGCCAGGGTCGGATTACACTGAAGCTTTCTTT	CASSQVPGSDYTEAFF
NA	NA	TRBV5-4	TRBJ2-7	TGTGCCAGCAGTCCTCCAACCGGGAGCCCCCTTAGCTCCTACGAGCAGTACTTC	CASSPPTGSPLSSYEQYF
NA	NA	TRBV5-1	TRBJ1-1	TGCGCCAGCAGCTTACAGGGTATTGGCACTGAAGCTTTCTTT	CASSLQGIGTEAFF
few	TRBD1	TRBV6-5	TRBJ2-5	TGTGCCAGCAGTCCTCAGGGGGTAGGCGGGACCCAGTACTTC	CASSPQGVGGTQYF
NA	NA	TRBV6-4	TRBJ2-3	TGTGCCAGCAGTGACGGCGAGGCCGCAGATACGCAGTATTTT	CASSDGEAADTQYF
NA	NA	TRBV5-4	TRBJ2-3	TGTGCCTTCCAGACTAGTCCTAGCACAGATACGCAGTATTTT	CAFQTSPSTDTQYF
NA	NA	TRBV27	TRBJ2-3	TGTGCCAGCAGTTTATTTCTAACAGATACGCAGTATTTT	CASSLFLTDTQYF
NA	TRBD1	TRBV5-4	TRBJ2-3	TGTGCCAGCAGCTTCCCGGGACAGGGGAGCACAGATACGCAGTATTTT	CASSFPGQGSTDTQYF
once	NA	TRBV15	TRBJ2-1	TGTGCCACCAGCAGAGATAGGGGAGGCCTCTCGTACAATGAGCAGTTCTTC	CATSRDRGGLSYNEQFF
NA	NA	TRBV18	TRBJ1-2	TGTGCCAGCACCCAGACAGAAAACTATGGCTACACCTTC	CASTQTENYGYTF